Given below is one TCR beta chain in context. The antigen it binds to is not known. Base-call qualities are not available, and no considerably larger clone is one nucleotide away. CDR1 MNHEY and CDR2 SMNVEV were looked up in the germline V gene (reference sequence). The CDR3, cysteine through phenylalanine, is 15 amino acids long. Only the CDR3 DNA is retained, 45 bases long and in frame from the first base. V is cut by 6 bases and J by 7 bases, and the space between the germline ends is 21 bases. The immunoSEQ Assay, which relies on bias-controlled multiplex PCR amplification of genomic DNA, was used to profile TCRbeta CDR3 regions. The source study handled its data this way. The absolute abundance of each unique TCRbeta CDR3 region was quantified after sequences were collapsed and filtered. Differential abundance was tested with two models: a binomial (Fisher-equivalent) model and a beta-binomial model that adds time-dependent variance fitted from healthy donors. Clones with fewer than 5 combined templates were removed, and differential abundance was called for clones with a Benjamini-Hochberg FDR below 0.01. Beta-binomial variance was modeled as a function of total template count across the two samples using the form v = (b*log(k)+a)^2. The source is immuneACCESS, and TCRdb retained only in-frame sequences with V and J called. Part of the clones is not carried over; for the studies checked, unresolved V genes explain less than half of this, and the remainder is unexplained. The DNA was the basis for D and trimming; V, J and clone size are from that table. Here the sample has 95,000 to 100,000 clones; 87% occur a single time. The ten biggest clones cover about a sixth of the sample.

The sample originates from a study of identifying expanded T cells in peripheral blood (dated by TCRdb to between 2018 and 2021). In terms of the full investigation: Technical replicates were generated by sequencing separate aliquots of the same genomic DNA pool, with four replicates compared pairwise.

The full study reports these points: The binomial model flagged about 1.2 differentially abundant clones between technical replicates, compared with approximately 16 over about two weeks and roughly 19 over four weeks. Across all healthy-donor time intervals, the beta-binomial model significantly cut both the number of clones called differentially abundant and the false-positive rate. In all healthy donors, the variance in clone template counts between samples taken roughly 14 days apart rose significantly as total template count increased. The authors expected that over much longer intervals, such as months to years, biological variance in healthy repertoires might increase even further.

No immune events, such as infections, were documented for the healthy donors during the collection period. Time-dependent variance in a beta-binomial model of T-cell clone differential abundance was calibrated using healthy-donor blood repertoires as a training cohort. The training cohort was composed of approximately ten healthy donors, 3 female and 7 male. Donor ages ranged from about 29 to 70 years, with an average of 43 years. Whole blood from each healthy donor was obtained from a commercial supplier and was collected at three time points about two weeks apart. Genomic DNA was extracted from unsorted whole blood for immunosequencing.

The sample was blood. The chain is assembled from TRBV27 and TRBJ1-2, with a weak D call of TRBD1 (5 bases match). This sequence originates from a person aged 18 to 70 in good health. The DNA sequence reads TGTGCCAGCAGGTCACCCTCGCAGGGTAGGTTTGGCTACACCTTC. Its protein is CASRSPSQGRFGYTF.